This T cell receptor (beta chain) was sequenced in a study of cytomegalovirus exposure and HLA in healthy donors. Study information: Drawn from HLA-typed donors, 65 million to 100 million unique TCRs were held in an early data release.

Study-level points and caveats: Using the classifier, cytomegalovirus status was reportedly diagnosed with high specificity and sensitivity. In an earlier analysis, most TCR beta V segments were productive about 90% or about 30% of the time. Another analysis was done later, and it associated more than 15,000 TCR beta sequences with HLA alleles at 0.05 false discovery rate.

CDR3 size: 12 residues. With V trimmed by 6 bases and J by 10 bases, 3 bases remained unmatched. CDR1 and CDR2 from the germline V gene are MDHEN and SYDVKM. Concerning this clone: Its antigen is still unknown.

The PCR used 60 Vbeta and 13 Jbeta primers. Method: immunoSEQ multiplex PCR; TCRdb's copy keeps in-frame clones and lacks some. The data hold about 160,000 clones, with 60% to 80% observed a single time. The specimen was PBMCs. This chain links TRBV28 with TRBJ1-6; 7 positions match TRBD1. The origin of this receptor is a man between 25 and 39 years old in good health and CMV-seropositive. CDR3 coding DNA: TGTGCCAGCAGGACAGGGCCCTCACCCCTCCACTTT. As protein: CASRTGPSPLHF.